The clone carrying this T cell receptor (beta chain) was seen a handful of times. Its target is unknown. The data are from a study of identical twins. Each CDR3 protein is one row after TCRdb ran MiXCR on the 5' RACE reads. The profile covers 400,000 to 550,000 distinct CDR3 sequences, with around 24% appearing a single time and around 3% taken by the ten largest. Study-wide points: Recombination models fit unrelated individuals' TCR alpha sharing but underestimated twins'.

Trimming stripped 4 bases from V and 6 bases from J, with 21 bases between. Germline values: CDR1 SGHKS, CDR2 YYEKEE (reference sequence). There are 16 residues in the CDR3. These data also formed part of another study, on T cells expressing NK-cell markers. As reported in that work: A handful of donors showed these clonotypes also leading the CD3+CD56-NKG2C+ fraction.

The sequencing input was CD4+ T cells sorted from blood. The chain links TRBV5-5 to TRBJ2-3; no clear D gene. The receptor's source is a woman between 18 and 30 years old in good health. DNA of the CDR3: TGTGCCAGCAGCCCCGCCCCACTCCAGCGTATTGATACGCAGTATTTT. The encoded protein is CASSPAPLQRIDTQYF. Full variable domain (remainder filled in from reference TRBV5-5 and TRBJ2-3): DAGVTQSPTHLIKTRGQQVTLRCSPISGHKSVSWYQQVLGQGPQFIFQYYEKEERGRGNFPDRFSARQFPNYSSELNVNALLLGDSALYLCASSPAPLQRIDTQYFGPGTRLTVL.